This TCR beta chain emerged from a study of identical twins. The CDR3 is made up of 14 amino acids. Germline lookup yields CDR1 LGHDT and CDR2 YNNKEL (reference sequence). Trimming took off 1 base at V and 3 bases at J, with 9 bases between the two ends. TCRdb passed the 5' RACE reads through MiXCR, listing each CDR3 protein once. The table shows some 690,000 distinct CDR3 sequences, with around 20% occurring only once. This clonotype has just a few counts. The sample was also reused in another study, on T cells expressing NK-cell markers.

V is TRBV3-1 and J is TRBJ1-2; no clear D. What was sequenced was PBMCs. This TCR was sampled from a woman between 18 and 29 years old in good health. The CDR3 DNA reads TGTGCCAGCAGCCAAGGAGGGTTACACTATGGCTACACCTTC. Its translation is CASSQGGLHYGYTF.